This is a list of T cell receptor beta chains from one sample in a study of shared clonotypes between healthy human individuals. Clones were sequenced by immunoSEQ multiplex PCR, and TCRdb holds only the in-frame ones, with some missing. The sample yields fewer than 350,000 clones, 87% seen once. The specimen sequenced was memory CD8+ T cells sorted from blood. These receptors all stem from a man aged 18 to 30 in good health. Each CDR3 is given with its conserved first and last residue. The order of the fields is J gene, D gene, clone size, V gene, CDR3 protein, CDR3 DNA. The D gene is left open where the match is weak. The size entry is marked missing in some rows and otherwise reads once, few, many or a size class.

TRBJ2-7 | - | - | TRBV13 | CASSITSYEQYF | TGTGCCAGCAGCATCACCTCCTACGAGCAGTACTTC
TRBJ2-1 | - | - | TRBV28 | CASSRFSAREQFF | TGTGCCAGCAGTCGATTTAGCGCGCGTGAGCAGTTCTTC
TRBJ2-7 | - | - | TRBV25-1 | CASSGGSRGSYEQYF | TGTGCCAGCTCGGGGGGCAGCCGGGGCTCCTACGAGCAGTACTTC
TRBJ2-3 | TRBD2 | - | TRBV6-1 | CASSEFLAADTDTQYF | TGTGCCAGCAGTGAGTTCCTAGCGGCTGATACAGATACGCAGTATTTT
TRBJ1-4 | - | - | TRBV5-3 | CARSCYHDGPTLWTNEKLFF | TGTGCCAGAAGTTGTTACCATGACGGTCCCACCCTATGGACTAATGAAAAACTGTTTTTT
TRBJ1-3 | - | - | TRBV10-2 | CASSETGSGNTIYF | TGCGCCAGCAGTGAGACAGGGTCGGGAAACACCATATATTTT
TRBJ2-7 | TRBD1 | - | TRBV29-1 | CSVETGAYEQYF | TGCAGCGTTGAAACAGGGGCCTACGAGCAGTACTTC
TRBJ1-6 | - | - | TRBV29-1 | CSVVRRRANVGSPLHF | TGCAGCGTCGTGAGGCGCAGGGCCAACGTCGGTTCACCCCTCCACTTT
TRBJ2-7 | - | - | TRBV19 | CASSQGGTSYEQYF | TGTGCCAGTAGCCAAGGGGGAACAAGCTACGAGCAGTACTTC
TRBJ2-1 | - | - | TRBV19 | CASSIHFWAYNEQFF | TGTGCCAGTAGTATTCACTTTTGGGCCTACAATGAGCAGTTCTTC
TRBJ2-2 | TRBD2 | - | TRBV29-1 | CSALRRGDQSGELFF | TGCAGCGCCCTAAGACGGGGGGATCAGAGCGGGGAGCTGTTTTTT
TRBJ2-1 | - | - | TRBV7-6 | CASSSLGVNNEQFF | TGTGCCAGCAGCTCCCTCGGCGTTAACAATGAGCAGTTCTTC
TRBJ1-1 | - | - | TRBV4-3 | CASSQDLGRNTEAFF | TGCGCCAGCAGCCAAGATCTGGGACGGAACACTGAAGCTTTCTTT
TRBJ2-7 | TRBD2 | - | TRBV7-8 | CASSLDLRGGFYEQYF | TGTGCCAGCAGCTTAGATCTACGGGGGGGCTTCTACGAGCAGTACTTC
TRBJ2-1 | TRBD2 | once | TRBV27 | CASSFFSGRDEQFF | TGTGCCAGCAGTTTTTTTAGCGGGAGGGATGAGCAGTTCTTC
TRBJ2-7 | - | - | TRBV6-6 | CASSYGGHGYEQYF | TGTGCCAGCAGTTACGGAGGACACGGCTACGAGCAGTACTTC
TRBJ1-1 | - | once | TRBV28 | CASSLFRYTEAFF | TGTGCCAGCAGTTTATTCAGATACACTGAAGCTTTCTTT
TRBJ2-7 | - | - | TRBV11-3 | CASTSWGSSREQYF | TGTGCCAGCACCTCCTGGGGTTCTTCGAGAGAGCAGTACTTC
TRBJ2-5 | TRBD2 | - | TRBV10-2 | CASSEWTSGQETQYF | TGCGCCAGCAGTGAGTGGACTAGCGGGCAAGAGACCCAGTACTTC
TRBJ2-2 | - | - | TRBV5-1 | CASSPKQNSYTGELFF | TGCGCCAGCAGCCCAAAGCAGAATTCGTACACCGGGGAGCTGTTTTTT
TRBJ2-2 | - | - | TRBV27 | CASSYSATNTGELFF | TGTGCCAGCAGTTATTCGGCTACCAACACCGGGGAGCTGTTTTTT
TRBJ2-7 | - | - | TRBV6-5 | CASSAGVHEQYF | TGTGCCAGCAGTGCCGGGGTCCACGAGCAGTACTTC
TRBJ2-7 | - | - | TRBV29-1 | CSVEGTYYEQYF | TGCAGCGTTGAAGGCACCTACTACGAGCAGTACTTC
TRBJ2-3 | - | - | TRBV9 | CASSVDSGGTDTQYF | TGTGCCAGCAGCGTAGATAGCGGAGGCACAGATACGCAGTATTTT
TRBJ1-5 | - | few | TRBV6-5 | CASSSRAGQPQHF | TGTGCCAGCAGTTCCAGGGCTGGTCAGCCCCAGCATTTT
TRBJ2-1 | - | - | TRBV5-6 | CASSLLLADEQFF | TGTGCCAGCAGCTTGTTGCTAGCCGATGAGCAGTTCTTC
TRBJ1-2 | TRBD1 | - | TRBV4-1 | CASSQISGTGIGYTF | TGCGCCAGCAGCCAGATCTCCGGGACAGGGATTGGCTACACCTTC
TRBJ1-2 | - | - | TRBV13 | CASSLDWDTTNPNYGYTF | TGTGCCAGCAGCTTAGATTGGGACACCACGAACCCTAACTATGGCTACACCTTC
TRBJ2-7 | - | - | TRBV9 | CASSVESGTDYEQYF | TGTGCCAGCAGCGTAGAGAGCGGGACAGATTACGAGCAGTACTTC
TRBJ2-1 | - | - | TRBV11-2 | CASSLETINEQFF | TGTGCCAGCAGCTTAGAGACTATCAATGAGCAGTTCTTC
TRBJ1-5 | - | - | TRBV18 | CASSLKPGPGNQPQHF | TGTGCCAGCTCACTTAAACCGGGACCAGGCAATCAGCCCCAGCATTTT
TRBJ2-1 | - | - | TRBV2 | CASSERRNRGGSEQFF | TGTGCCAGCAGTGAACGTCGGAACAGGGGGGGTAGTGAGCAGTTCTTC
TRBJ1-1 | - | many | TRBV9 | CASSPSANTEAFF | TGTGCCAGCAGCCCCAGCGCAAACACTGAAGCTTTCTTT
TRBJ1-1 | - | - | TRBV6-5 | CASSYLGHAFF | TGTGCCAGCAGTTACTTGGGGCATGCTTTCTTT
TRBJ2-1 | - | - | TRBV4-1 | CASSQGTILNNEQFF | TGCGCCAGCAGCCAAGGGACCATACTGAACAATGAGCAGTTCTTC
TRBJ2-3 | TRBD2 | - | TRBV2 | CACRVAGDTDTQYF | TGTGCCTGCCGGGTAGCGGGAGATACAGATACGCAGTATTTT
TRBJ2-2 | - | once | TRBV28 | CASSLGGGSGELFF | TGTGCCAGCAGTCTTGGTGGGGGCTCTGGGGAGCTGTTTTTT
TRBJ2-3 | - | - | TRBV29-1 | CSVDFGAGRDTQYF | TGCAGCGTTGATTTTGGGGCCGGTCGGGATACGCAGTATTTT
TRBJ1-6 | - | - | TRBV6-1 | CASSVEIENNSPLHF | TGTGCCAGCTCGGTGGAGATTGAAAATAATTCACCCCTCCACTTT
TRBJ2-7 | - | - | TRBV13 | CASSTTGSAGTSYEQYF | TGTGCCAGCAGCACTACAGGATCGGCGGGAACATCCTACGAGCAGTACTTC
TRBJ2-2 | - | once | TRBV4-1 | CASSQESGSGELFF | TGCGCCAGCAGCCAAGAGTCAGGATCCGGGGAGCTGTTTTTT
TRBJ2-7 | - | - | TRBV4-1 | CASSQEYRLGNEQYF | TGCGCCAGCAGCCAAGAGTACAGGCTGGGGAACGAGCAGTACTTC
TRBJ2-3 | - | few | TRBV7-9 | CASSLSLAVGTDTQYF | TGTGCCAGCAGCTTATCTCTAGCAGTAGGCACAGATACGCAGTATTTT
TRBJ2-7 | - | - | TRBV5-4 | CASGSGPYEQYF | TGTGCCAGCGGGAGCGGCCCCTACGAGCAGTACTTC
TRBJ1-2 | - | - | TRBV7-8 | CASSLGGTGYGYTF | TGTGCCAGCAGCTTAGGGGGAACAGGGTATGGCTACACCTTC
TRBJ2-7 | - | - | TRBV5-1 | CASSLGDSSYEQYF | TGCGCCAGCAGCTTGGGCGACAGCTCCTACGAGCAGTACTTC
TRBJ2-7 | - | - | TRBV29-1 | CSVVLADFTAFEQYF | TGCAGCGTTGTATTAGCGGACTTTACCGCCTTTGAGCAGTACTTC